This TCR beta chain is from a study of blood T cell repertoires in COVID-19. In the authors' methods: Scientists estimated how many nucleated cells there were by amplifying reference gene primers. The repertoire was sequenced with immunoSEQ multiplex PCR; TCRdb's copy has only in-frame clones and lacks some. The V and J calls and clone size were taken over from that table, and D and trimming were inferred from the DNA. Among about 210,000 clones listed, 84% were seen once. The receptor's source is a woman between 45 and 65 years old with active or convalescent COVID-19. The sample was peripheral blood.

The CDR3 DNA reads TGCAGCGCGGGAAGGGACACCGGGTGGGGAAACACCATATATTTT. Protein product: CSAGRDTGWGNTIYF. The chain is built from TRBV29-1 and TRBJ1-3, with D possibly matching TRBD1 (6 bases). This CDR3 is 15 amino acids long. Germline V gives CDR1 SQVTM, CDR2 ANQGSEA. With 7 bases removed from V and 4 bases from J, the gap between germline ends came to 20 bases. The whole variable domain, remainder taken from reference TRBV29-1 and TRBJ1-3, is SAVISQKPSRDICQRGTSLTIQCQVDSQVTMMFWYRQQPGQSLTLIATANQGSEATYESGFVIDKFPISRPNLTFSTLTVSNMSPEDSSIYLCSAGRDTGWGNTIYFGEGSWLTVV.